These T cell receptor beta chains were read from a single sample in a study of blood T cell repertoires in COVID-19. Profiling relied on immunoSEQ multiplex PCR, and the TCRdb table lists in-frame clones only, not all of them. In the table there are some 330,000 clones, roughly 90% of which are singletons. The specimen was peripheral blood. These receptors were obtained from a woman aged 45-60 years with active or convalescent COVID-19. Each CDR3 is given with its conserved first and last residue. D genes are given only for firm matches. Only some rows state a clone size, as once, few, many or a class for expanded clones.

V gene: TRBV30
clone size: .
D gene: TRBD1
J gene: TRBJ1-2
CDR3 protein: CAWRSLRQGPGYTF
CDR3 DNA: TGTGCCTGGAGGAGTTTAAGACAGGGTCCGGGCTACACCTTC

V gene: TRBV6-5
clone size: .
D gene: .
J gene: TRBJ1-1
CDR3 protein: CASSPHNMNTEAFF
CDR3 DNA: TGTGCCAGCAGCCCACATAATATGAACACTGAAGCTTTCTTT

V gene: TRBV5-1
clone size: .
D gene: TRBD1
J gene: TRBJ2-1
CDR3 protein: CASSSLTGTGSVEQFF
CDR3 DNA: TGCGCCAGCAGCTCCTTAACCGGGACAGGGAGTGTTGAGCAGTTCTTC

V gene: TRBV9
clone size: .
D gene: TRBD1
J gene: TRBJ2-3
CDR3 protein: CASSARTGHGTDTQYF
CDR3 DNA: TGTGCCAGCAGCGCCAGGACAGGTCACGGGACAGATACGCAGTATTTT

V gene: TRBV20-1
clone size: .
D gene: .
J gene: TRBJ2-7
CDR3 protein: CSASSASESSYEQYF
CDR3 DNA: TGCAGTGCTAGTTCCGCTAGCGAGAGCTCCTACGAGCAGTACTTC

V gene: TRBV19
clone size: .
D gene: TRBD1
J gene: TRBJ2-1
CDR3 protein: CASSRGYSNEQFF
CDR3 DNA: TGTGCCAGTAGCAGGGGGTACTCCAATGAGCAGTTCTTC

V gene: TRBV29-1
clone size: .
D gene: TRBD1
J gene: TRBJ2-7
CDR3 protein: CSLHPGTGAYEQYF
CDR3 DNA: TGCAGCCTCCATCCGGGAACAGGGGCCTACGAGCAGTACTTC

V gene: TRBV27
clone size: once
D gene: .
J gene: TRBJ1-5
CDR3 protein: CASSLALHQPQHF
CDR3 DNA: TGTGCCAGCAGTTTGGCCTTGCATCAGCCCCAGCATTTT

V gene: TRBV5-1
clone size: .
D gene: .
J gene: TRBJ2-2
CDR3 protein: CASSFSSSARNTGELFF
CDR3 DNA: TGCGCCAGCAGCTTTAGCTCTTCTGCGAGGAACACCGGGGAGCTGTTTTTT

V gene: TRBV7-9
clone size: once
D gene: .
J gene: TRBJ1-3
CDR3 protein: CASSHSYGGSGGNTIYF
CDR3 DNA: TGTGCCAGCAGCCACTCCTACGGGGGTTCCGGTGGAAACACCATATATTTT

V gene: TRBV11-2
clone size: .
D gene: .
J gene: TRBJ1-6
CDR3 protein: CASSLVTTGSNSPLHF
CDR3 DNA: TGTGCCAGCAGCTTAGTTACGACAGGATCTAATTCACCCCTCCACTTT

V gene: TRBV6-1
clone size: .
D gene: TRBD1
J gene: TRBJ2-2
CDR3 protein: CASSEYGQGGNTGELFF
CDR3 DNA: TGTGCCAGCAGTGAATATGGACAGGGGGGTAACACCGGGGAGCTGTTTTTT

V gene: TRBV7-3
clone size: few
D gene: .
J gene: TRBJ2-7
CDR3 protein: CASSLSLDYEQYF
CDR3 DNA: TGTGCCAGCAGCTTAAGCCTAGACTACGAGCAGTACTTC

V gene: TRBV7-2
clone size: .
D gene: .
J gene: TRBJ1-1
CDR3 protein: CASRRETANTEAFF
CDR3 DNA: TGTGCCAGCCGCAGAGAGACAGCGAACACTGAAGCTTTCTTT